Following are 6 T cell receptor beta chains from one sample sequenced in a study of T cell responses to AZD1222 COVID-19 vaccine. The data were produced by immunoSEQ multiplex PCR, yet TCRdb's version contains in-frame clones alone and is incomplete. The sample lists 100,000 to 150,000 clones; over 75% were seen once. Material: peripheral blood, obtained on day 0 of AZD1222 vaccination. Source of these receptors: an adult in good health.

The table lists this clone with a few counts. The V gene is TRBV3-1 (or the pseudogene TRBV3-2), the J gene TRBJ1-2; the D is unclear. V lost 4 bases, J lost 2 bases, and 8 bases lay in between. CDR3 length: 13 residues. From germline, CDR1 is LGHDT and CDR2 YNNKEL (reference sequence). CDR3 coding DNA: TGTGCCAGCAGCCCGACGGAAAACTATGGCTACACCTTC. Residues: CASSPTENYGYTF.

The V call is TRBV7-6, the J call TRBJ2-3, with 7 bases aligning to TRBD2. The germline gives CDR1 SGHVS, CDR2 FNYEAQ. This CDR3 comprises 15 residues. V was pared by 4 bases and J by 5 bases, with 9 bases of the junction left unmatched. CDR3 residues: CASSSSGPAGDTQYF. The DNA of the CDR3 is TGTGCCAGCAGCTCTAGCGGACCGGCGGGAGATACGCAGTATTTT.

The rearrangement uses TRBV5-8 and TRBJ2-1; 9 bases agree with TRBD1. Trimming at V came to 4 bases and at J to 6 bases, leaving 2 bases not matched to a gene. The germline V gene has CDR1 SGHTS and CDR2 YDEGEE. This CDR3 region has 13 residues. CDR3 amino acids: CASSGDRANEQFF. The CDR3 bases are TGTGCCAGCAGCGGGGACAGGGCCAATGAGCAGTTCTTC.

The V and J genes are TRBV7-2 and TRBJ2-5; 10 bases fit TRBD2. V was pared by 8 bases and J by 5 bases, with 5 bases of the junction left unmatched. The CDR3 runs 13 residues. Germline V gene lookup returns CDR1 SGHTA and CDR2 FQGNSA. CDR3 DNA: TGTGCCAGCCGGCTAGCGGGAGCTGAGACCCAGTACTTC. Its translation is CASRLAGAETQYF.

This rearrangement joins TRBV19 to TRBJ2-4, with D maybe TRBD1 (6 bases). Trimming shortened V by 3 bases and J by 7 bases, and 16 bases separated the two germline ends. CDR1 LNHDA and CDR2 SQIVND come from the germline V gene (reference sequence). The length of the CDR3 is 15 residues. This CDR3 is CASSMPRTAMNIQYF. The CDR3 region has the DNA TGTGCCAGTAGTATGCCCCGGACAGCTATGAACATTCAGTACTTC.

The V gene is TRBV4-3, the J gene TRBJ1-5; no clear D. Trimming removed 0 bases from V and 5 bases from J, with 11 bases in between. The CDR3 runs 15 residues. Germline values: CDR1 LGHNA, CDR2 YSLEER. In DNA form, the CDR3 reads TGCGCCAGCAGCCAAGAACGGCAGAGACATCAGCCCCAGCATTTT. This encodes CASSQERQRHQPQHF.